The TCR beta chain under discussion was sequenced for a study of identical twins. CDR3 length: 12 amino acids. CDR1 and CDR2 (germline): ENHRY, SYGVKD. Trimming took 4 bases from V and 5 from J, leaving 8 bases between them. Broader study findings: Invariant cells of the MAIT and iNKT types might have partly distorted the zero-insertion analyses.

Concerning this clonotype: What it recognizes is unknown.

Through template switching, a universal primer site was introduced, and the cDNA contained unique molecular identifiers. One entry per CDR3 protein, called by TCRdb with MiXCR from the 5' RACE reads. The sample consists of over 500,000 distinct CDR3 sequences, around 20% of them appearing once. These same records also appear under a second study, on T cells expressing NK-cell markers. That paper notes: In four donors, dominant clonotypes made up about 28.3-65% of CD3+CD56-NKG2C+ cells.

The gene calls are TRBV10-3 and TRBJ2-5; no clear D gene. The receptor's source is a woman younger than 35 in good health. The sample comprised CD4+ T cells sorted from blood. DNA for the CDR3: TGTGCCATCAGTGGGAAGGTTGAGACCCAGTACTTC. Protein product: CAISGKVETQYF.